Each of the 23 T cell receptor beta chains below was sequenced from the same sample in a study of tumor and adjacent non-tumor tissue in lung cancer. The template was RNA from unsorted bulk tissue. The library came from three nested PCR rounds adapted from ARM-PCR protocols. A single record per CDR3 protein comes from TCRdb applying MiXCR to the multiplex PCR reads. Counted here are over 100,000 distinct CDR3 sequences, roughly 74% occurring once; the ten biggest clones make up roughly 35%. The sequenced sample was lung tumor tissue. These receptors were collected from a woman aged 60-75 years with non-small cell lung cancer.

Only a few counts were recorded for this clonotype. The CDR3 ends on some other residue instead of the conserved phenylalanine or tryptophan, so this is likely a read error. CDR3 DNA sequence: TGTGCCAGCAGTTCCATAGACAGGTTAGGCGAGCAGTACTTA. It specifies CASSSIDRLGEQYL. The chain couples TRBV6-5 to TRBJ2-7, with a weak D call TRBD1 (6 bases). CDR1 and CDR2 (germline): MNHEY, SVGAGI. With 4 bases removed from V and 6 bases from J, the gap between germline ends came to 16 bases. The CDR3 has 14 residues.

This chain joins TRBV11-3 and TRBJ1-3; no definite D call. The V end was cut by 7 bases, the J end by 4 bases, with 11 bases between. Germline CDR1 SGHNT, CDR2 YENEEA. The length of the CDR3 is 13 residues. Written as DNA, the CDR3 is TGTGCCAGCATGTCTGACTCCGGAAACACCATATATTTT. Amino acids: CASMSDSGNTIYF. The whole variable domain, remainder taken from reference TRBV11-3 and TRBJ1-3, is EAGVVQSPRYKIIEKKQPVAFWCNPISGHNTLYWYLQNLGQGPELLIRYENEEAVDDSQLPKDRFSAERLKGVDSTLKIQPAELGDSAVYLCASMSDSGNTIYFGEGSWLTVV.

To note about this clonotype: One junction end does not reproduce the germline sequence, and a read error may be involved. The V call is TRBV11-3, the J call TRBJ2-1; 11 bases are shared with TRBD2. This CDR3 region has 17 residues. Germline-derived CDR1 and CDR2 are SGHNT and YENEEA. In DNA, the CDR3 is TGTGCCAGCAGCTTAAAGTTGACTAGCGGGAACCACAATGAACAGTTATTC. Amino acids: CASSLKLTSGNHNEQLF.

Comments on this clonotype: A read error may account for a junction end that differs from germline. The chain combines TRBV11-2 with TRBJ2-7, with D tentatively TRBD1 (5 bases). Germline CDR1 is SGHAT and CDR2 is FQNNGV. The CDR3 runs to 14 residues. The CDR3 region has the DNA TGTGCCAGCAGCTTATCCACCGAGACAGCCGAGCTGTGCTTC. This sequence encodes CASSLSTETAELCF.

This clonotype was seen a single time. With a much larger clone just one base away, this may be a read error. The rearrangement links TRBV12-3 or TRBV12-4 to TRBJ2-3; 11 bases map to TRBD2. This CDR3 spans 16 amino acids. The CDR3 coding sequence is TGTGCCGGCAGTCCCTCTAGCGGGGGGACGGTCGATACGCAGTATTTT. Translation: CAGSPSSGGTVDTQYF.

The chain employs TRBV11-2 and TRBJ2-5, with D tentatively TRBD1 or TRBD2 (5 bases each). V was shortened by 8 bases and J by 2 bases, with 15 bases between the two germline ends. CDR3 length: 14 residues. Germline lookup yields CDR1 SGHAT and CDR2 FQNNGV. This CDR3 is CASCKLGVQETQYF. The CDR3, as DNA: TGTGCCAGCTGCAAGCTGGGGGTGCAAGAGACCCAGTACTTC.

This chain links TRBV9 with TRBJ2-3, with 9 positions matching TRBD1. This CDR3 has 15 residues. CDR1 is SGDLS and CDR2 is YYNGEE in the germline V gene. V lost 3 bases, J lost 3 bases, and 5 bases stayed unmatched. As DNA, the CDR3 is TGTGCCAGCAGCGCAAAGGACAGGGGAACAGATACGCAGTATTTT. Translated, it gives CASSAKDRGTDTQYF.

Concerning this clonotype: Lacking the conserved final phenylalanine or tryptophan, this CDR3 likely reflects a read error. V gene TRBV11-3 combines with J gene TRBJ2-1; 11 bases match TRBD2. The CDR3 sequence is 15 residues long. CDR1 and CDR2 from the germline V gene are SGHNT and YENEEA. J was trimmed by 9 bases and V by 7 bases; bases with no gene match: 11. The DNA of the CDR3 is TGTGCCAGCAATACCGGGACTAGCGGTATTGTTGAGCAGTTCTTA. Encoded protein: CASNTGTSGIVEQFL.

Worth noting for this clonotype: As the CDR3 is not closed by the conserved phenylalanine or tryptophan, this likely results from a read error. The rearrangement joins TRBV30 to TRBJ2-3, with D perhaps given as TRBD1 or TRBD2 (5 bases each). This CDR3 has 13 amino acids. CDR1 and CDR2 from the germline V gene are GTSNPN and SVGIG (reference sequence). Here the CDR3 DNA reads TGTGTCTGGAGTCGGGACAGCACAGATACGCAGTATTAT. This encodes CVWSRDSTDTQYY.

Remarks on this clonotype: Mismatch with germline at one junction end may stem from a read error. The chain couples TRBV29-1 to TRBJ2-3, with 7 bases identical to TRBD1. The V gene's germline CDR1 is SQVTM and CDR2 ANQGSEA. This CDR3 comprises 15 residues. The CDR3 DNA reads TGCGGCGTTGAAGTATGGGACAGTGGCACAGATACGCAGTATTTT. This translates into CGVEVWDSGTDTQYF.

This clonotype was counted a single time. The chain couples TRBV11-2 to TRBJ2-2; D uncertain. This CDR3 spans 16 amino acids. Trimming took 7 bases from V and 1 from J, leaving 16 bases between them. Germline CDR1 reads SGHAT; CDR2 reads FQNNGV. As DNA, the CDR3 is TGTGCCAGCACCTTTGTTCCAGGCAGGAACACCGGGGAGCTGTTTTTT. It translates to CASTFVPGRNTGELFF.

About this clonotype itself: The junction does not match germline at one end; this may be a read error. The V call is TRBV11-2, the J call TRBJ2-7; TRBD2 matches 11 bases. From germline, CDR1 is SGHAT and CDR2 FQNNGV. This CDR3 has 15 residues. CDR3 amino acids: CASRYGTSGSYEQCF. The CDR3 nucleotides are TGTGCCAGCAGATACGGTACTAGCGGGAGCTACGAGCAGTGCTTC. The variable domain in full, with the rest retrieved from reference TRBV11-2 and TRBJ2-7, is EAGVAQSPRYKIIEKRQSVAFWCNPISGHATLYWYQQILGQGPKLLIQFQNNGVVDDSQLPKDRFSAERLKGVDSTLKIQPAKLEDSAVYLCASRYGTSGSYEQCFGPGTRLTVT.

The sample holds many counts of this clonotype. At one end, the junction sequence differs from germline, possibly due to a read error. The chain has TRBV20-1 and TRBJ1-1, with D possibly matching TRBD1 (6 bases). Germline CDR1 reads DFQATT; CDR2 reads SNEGSKA (reference sequence). CDR3 size: 15 residues. For the CDR3, the DNA is TGCAGTGCTGGAGATAGACAGGTCGGGAGCACTGAAGCTTTCTTT. Translation gives CSAGDRQVGSTEAFF.

The chain recombines TRBV28 with TRBJ1-2; tentatively, D is TRBD1 (5 bases). Germline CDR1 and CDR2: MDHEN and SYDVKM. The CDR3 loop spans 14 amino acids. Between the trimmed V and J ends, which lost 2 bases and 7 bases, there was a span of 14 bases. CDR3 protein: CASSLPGTSFGYTF. The CDR3 bases are TGTGCCAGCAGTTTACCAGGGACGTCCTTTGGCTACACCTTC.

This clonotype was picked up many times. The V call is TRBV4-2, the J call TRBJ1-1; D is possibly TRBD1 (6 bases). The CDR3 has 15 amino acids. CDR1 is LGHNA, CDR2 YNFKEQ, per germline. V lost 0 bases to trimming and J lost 4 bases, with 12 bases between them. The CDR3 is CASSQDGGLGTEAFF. For the CDR3, the DNA is TGTGCCAGCAGCCAAGATGGGGGGCTTGGCACTGAAGCTTTCTTT.

Regarding this clonotype: A much larger clone sits a single nucleotide away, making a read error possible. V and J are TRBV20-1 and TRBJ2-3; tentative D call: TRBD2 (5 bases). Germline V lookup: CDR1 DFQATT, CDR2 SNEGSKA (reference sequence). This CDR3 is built from 15 residues. The CDR3 nucleotides read TGCAGTGCTAGGGCGAATCCACCTAGCACAGATACGCTGTATTTT. This encodes CSARANPPSTDTLYF.

This clonotype is a singleton in its sample. Since the CDR3 does not end with the conserved phenylalanine or tryptophan, this likely comes from a read error. It is unclear where the CDR3 begins or ends on the DNA, so no DNA is shown, and the CDR3 is as TCRdb lists it. The rearrangement joins TRBV20-1 to TRBJ2-7; the table gives TRBD1 as D, unverified against the DNA. Inclusive of both ends, the CDR3 amounts to 13 amino acids. Looked up from germline, CDR1 is DFQATT and CDR2 is SNEGSKA (reference sequence). CDR3 sequence reads: CSARPRQGHEQNL.

A note on this clonotype: Its ends do not fully match the called genes, so a read error is possible. The CDR3 sequence: CASSLLLGTTNYDYTF. CDR3 in DNA: TGTGCCAGCAGCTTACTTCTCGGGACAACCAACTATGACTACACCTTC. The chain recombines TRBV11-2 with TRBJ1-2; tentatively, D is TRBD1 (6 bases). Germline CDR1 is SGHAT and CDR2 is FQNNGV. This CDR3 spans 16 amino acids.

The table lists this clonotype with a few counts. The chain has TRBV7-8 and TRBJ2-1; 9 nucleotides match TRBD1. The CDR3 totals 14 residues. Trimming removed 1 base from V and 9 bases from J; junction bases left unmatched: 4. Germline V gives CDR1 SGHVS, CDR2 FQNEAQ. CDR3 nucleotide sequence: TGTGCCAGCAGCTTAGACAGGGGGCTAGGTGAGCAGTTCTTC. It codes for CASSLDRGLGEQFF. Looking up the rest from reference TRBV7-8 and TRBJ2-1 gives the full variable domain: GAGVSQSPRYKVAKRGQDVALRCDPISGHVSLFWYQQALGQGPEFLTYFQNEAQLDKSGLPSDRFFAERPEGSVSTLKIQRTQQEDSAVYLCASSLDRGLGEQFFGPGTRLTVL.

Regarding this clonotype: An end of the junction differs from the germline gene, which may be a read error. This rearrangement joins TRBV11-2 to TRBJ2-2, with TRBD2 as a possible D gene (6 bases). This CDR3 has 17 residues. CDR1 is SGHAT and CDR2 is FQNNGV in the germline V gene. The CDR3 is CASSSPQEGRNIGELLF. CDR3 DNA sequence: TGTGCCAGCAGCTCTCCCCAGGAGGGGCGGAACATCGGGGAGCTGTTGTTT.

This clonotype appeared many times. The chain joins TRBV28 to TRBJ2-7; 15 bases are a match to TRBD2. After removal of 1 base from V and 4 bases from J, the junction contained 5 bases not matched to a gene. This CDR3 comprises 17 residues. The germline V gene encodes CDR1 MDHEN and CDR2 SYDVKM. Written as DNA, the CDR3 is TGTGCCAGCAGTTTATCAGGACTAGCGGGAGGGCCTTACGAGCAGTACTTC. It specifies CASSLSGLAGGPYEQYF.

To note about this clonotype: Since the CDR3 does not end with the conserved phenylalanine or tryptophan, this likely comes from a read error. The genes are TRBV20-1 and TRBJ1-2; no clear D gene. Germline CDR1 DFQATT, CDR2 SNEGSKA (reference sequence). This CDR3 comprises 12 residues. The CDR3 here is CSTSSLRSGYTL. The DNA for the CDR3 is TGCAGTACTAGCAGTCTGCGTTCCGGCTACACCTTA.

This clonotype was detected a few times. Because it lacks the conserved phenylalanine or tryptophan at the end, this CDR3 is likely a read error. J is TRBJ1-5 and V is TRBV5-6, with a tentative D call TRBD1 (5 bases). The CDR3 consists of 15 residues. The germline V gene has CDR1 SGHDT and CDR2 YYEEEE. The V gene lost 4 bases and the J gene lost 7 bases, with 18 bases spanning the gap. The CDR3 sequence: CASSLMGGEAQPQHI. CDR3 sequence (DNA): TGTGCCAGCAGCCTAATGGGGGGGGAAGCACAGCCCCAGCATATT.